This T cell receptor beta chain was sequenced during a study of blood T cell repertoires in COVID-19 (dated by TCRdb to 2018 to 2021). Regarding the research as a whole: For ImmuneRACE Cohort 3, a participant was defined as recovered based on two consecutive negative NP/OP PCR tests, clearance by a healthcare professional, or resolution of symptoms. Collaborator samples came from the United States, Italy and Spain and covered acute and convalescent phases of COVID-19. The prospective study material was composed of cDNA or gDNA derived from T cells, B-cell-depleted T cells, or PBMCs. Subjects who had been exposed to COVID-19, were actively infected with it, or had recovered from it provided the deeply sampled blood TCRbeta repertoires that made up the dataset. The repertoires were made available in a free public database intended to serve as a resource for research on the immune response to SARS-CoV-2. The samples were drawn from two sources: the first 160 participants of the ongoing ImmuneRACE study, and 1,000 to 1,500 subjects contributed by 6 global collaborators. A de-identified subject ID, COVID-19 status, age in years and sex were almost always included in the sample metadata. Where available, HLA class I and class II types were taken from metadata supplied by the sample provider and were not determined by assay-based typing. The full study reports these points: Clinical and demographic metadata were provided uncurated, with the amount varying by source and participant.

TCRbeta CDR3 regions were amplified from genomic DNA by means of the immunoSEQ Assay, a bias-controlled multiplex PCR. Under the source paper's analysis protocol: Nucleated cell counts per sample were estimated from amplification of reference gene primers within the assay. To quantify the absolute abundance of each unique TCRbeta CDR3 rearrangement, sequence reads were collapsed and filtered. For each sample, productive Simpson clonality was calculated as the square root of Simpson's diversity index across productive rearrangements. TCRdb re-hosts the immuneACCESS table, in-frame sequences only. Its copies lack some clones; in the studies checked, an unresolved V gene accounts for under half of them, and the cause for the rest is not known. V and J calls and clone size follow that table, whereas D and trimming were derived from the DNA. The sample table contains some 200,000 clones; only one count was recorded for approximately 87% of them. The ten largest account for approximately 2.8% of the sample.

Cut back by 4 bases and 4 bases, the V and J ends lie 7 bases apart. Reading the germline V gene gives CDR1 SGHDN and CDR2 FVKESK. Counted from cysteine to phenylalanine, this CDR3 has 12 amino acids. This entry keeps only the CDR3 DNA: 36 bases, framed from base 1. This clone was detected only a few times. The antigen it recognizes is unknown. No per-base quality is available; no much larger clone lies one base away. Participants in the prospective study were aged roughly 18 to 89 years, lived in 24 United States geographic areas, and enrolled through a virtual design. Cohort assignment in the prospective study relied on participant-reported clinical history from a screening survey and a study questionnaire. Each participant in the prospective study had whole blood, serum and a nasopharyngeal or oropharyngeal swab collected by mobile phlebotomists. Over an approximately 2-month period, participants in the prospective study had the option of providing additional blood draws and questionnaires. Before DNA extraction, blood samples from the prospective study were shipped at room temperature or frozen.

This chain joins TRBV14 to TRBJ1-2; TRBD1 is a weak D gene call, 5 bases matching. The receptor was isolated from a woman aged 45-65 years in a cohort exposed to, infected with or recovered from COVID-19 (not recorded which). What was sequenced was PBMCs or T cells enriched from blood (not recorded which). CDR3 region: CASSLDSYGYTF. In nucleotide form, the sequence is TGTGCCAGCAGCCTTGACAGCTATGGCTACACCTTC.